This T cell receptor (beta chain) emerged from a study of response to subunit inactivated influenza vaccine. TCRdb reprocessed the RT-PCR reads with MiXCR, giving one entry per CDR3 protein. The data hold around 320,000 distinct CDR3 sequences, with about 20% observed a single time. The sample holds one count of this clonotype. Its antigen is currently unknown. Study conclusions and caveats: The authors suggested that few new T cells are recruited per seasonal influenza vaccination.

The sample consisted of PBMCs from blood, taken 21 months after vaccination. The source of this sequence is a man between 45 and 75 years old who received an inactivated influenza vaccine.

The CDR3 nucleotides are TGTGCCAGCAGCTTGCCTCAGCGGCGCTCCTACAATGAGCAGTTCTTC. As protein: CASSLPQRRSYNEQFF. J is TRBJ2-1 and V is TRBV5-4; D perhaps matches TRBD2 (5 bases). Germline lookup yields CDR1 SGHNT and CDR2 YYREEE (reference sequence). This CDR3 spans 16 amino acids. The V end was cut by 1 base, the J end by 0 bases, with 11 bases between.